Presented here are 3 T cell receptor beta chains from one specimen sequenced in a study of T cells expressing NK-cell markers. TCRdb re-called the 5' RACE reads; one entry per CDR3 protein, DNA not given. Its listing shows 300,000 to 500,000 distinct CDR3 sequences. Input material: blood T cells: a sorted CD56 or NKG2C T cell subset, CD4+ or CD8+ T cells, or bulk PBMC T cells (not recorded which). These receptors originate from a woman aged 50 to 65 in good health.

CDR3 residues: CASSWVDGRLGEQYF. The chain recombines TRBV7-9 with TRBJ2-7; TCRdb gives TRBD1 as the D gene, but with no DNA this cannot be confirmed. CDR1 and CDR2 (germline): SEHNR, FQNEAQ (reference sequence). The CDR3 totals 15 residues.

V is TRBV20-1 and J is TRBJ2-3; TCRdb gives TRBD2 as the D gene, but with no DNA this cannot be confirmed. The germline V gene has CDR1 DFQATT and CDR2 SNEGSKA (reference sequence). The CDR3 has 19 residues. This CDR3 reads CSATRLAGGPGGQADTQYF.

The J gene is TRBJ2-3, the V gene TRBV29-1; TCRdb outputs TRBD1, but without DNA this stays unchecked. Germline assignment: CDR1 SQVTM and CDR2 ANQGSEA. This CDR3 spans 14 amino acids. CDR3 region: CSVDSRGQTDTQYF.